The 19 T cell receptor beta chains reported below all come from one sample, sequenced in a study of shared clonotypes between healthy human individuals. The data were produced by immunoSEQ multiplex PCR, yet TCRdb's version contains in-frame clones alone and is incomplete. Of some 2,500,000 clones in the sample, less than 95% are singletons; the top ten hold 0.37%. The sequenced material came from naive CD4+ T cells from PBMCs. Described subset: CD45RA+ positively selected. Every receptor here comes from a man aged 18 to 30 in good health. Some clones in this sample may be carry-over from other donors' samples.

The chain joins TRBV5-1 to TRBJ2-1; D is ambiguous. V dropped 0 bases and J dropped 0 bases, with 10 bases sitting between them. Germline-derived CDR1 and CDR2 are SGHRS and YFSETQ. The CDR3 is 16 residues long. CDR3 protein: CASSLGQESSYNEQFF. DNA for the CDR3: TGCGCCAGCAGCTTGGGGCAGGAAAGCTCCTACAATGAGCAGTTCTTC.

The chain has TRBV5-1 and TRBJ2-5; the D is unclear. CDR1 and CDR2 from the germline V gene are SGHRS and YFSETQ. V lost 4 bases and J 1 base, leaving 11 bases between the germline ends. This CDR3 comprises 14 residues. The CDR3 DNA is TGCGCCAGCAGCAGGTCCTTTTCCCAAGAGACCCAGTACTTC. The encoded protein is CASSRSFSQETQYF.

The chain has TRBV2 and TRBJ1-5; TRBD1 aligns across 12 bases. After removal of 8 bases from V and 5 bases from J, the junction contained 4 bases not matched to a gene. The CDR3 runs to 14 residues. Germline-derived CDR1 and CDR2 are SNHLY and FYNNEI. In DNA form, the CDR3 reads TGTGCCAGCGGCGGGACAGGGGGCGATCAGCCCCAGCATTTT. Its protein is CASGGTGGDQPQHF. The entire variable domain, with the rest obtained from reference TRBV2 and TRBJ1-5, is as follows: EPEVTQTPSHQVTQMGQEVILRCVPISNHLYFYWYRQILGQKVEFLVSFYNNEISEKSEIFDDQFSVERPDGSNFTLKIRSTKLEDSAMYFCASGGTGGDQPQHFGDGTRLSIL.

The J gene is TRBJ2-3, the V gene TRBV5-1, with D possibly being TRBD2 (6 bases). The V end was cut by 4 bases, the J end by 6 bases, with 15 bases between. Germline V gene lookup returns CDR1 SGHRS and CDR2 YFSETQ. This CDR3 has 14 residues. CDR3 nucleotide sequence: TGCGCCAGCAGCACGGGAGTTTACTCTGATACGCAGTATTTT. Protein: CASSTGVYSDTQYF.

The rearrangement uses TRBV20-1 and TRBJ2-7; the D gene is possibly TRBD1 (6 bases). Germline CDR1 DFQATT, CDR2 SNEGSKA (reference sequence). The CDR3 is made up of 11 amino acids. The CDR3, as DNA: TGCAACCCCGGGACACGATACGAGCAGTACTTC. It yields the protein CNPGTRYEQYF.

CDR3 loop: CASSLGLAGGPSSTDTQYF. CDR3 nucleotides: TGCGCCAGCAGCCTTGGACTAGCGGGAGGCCCCTCTAGCACAGATACGCAGTATTTT. This sequence joins TRBV5-1 and TRBJ2-3, with 14 bases identical to TRBD2. The CDR3 length is 19 residues. CDR1 is SGHRS and CDR2 is YFSETQ in the germline V gene. The V and J ends lost 4 bases and 0 bases, in that order; junction bases with no gene match: 10.

The table lists this clone with a count of one. The chain employs TRBV7-2 and TRBJ2-7; 8 bases are a match to TRBD1. CDR3 length: 16 amino acids. Trimming took 1 base from V and 4 from J; bases not matched to a gene: 9. Per the germline V gene, CDR1 is SGHTA and CDR2 is FQGNSA. CDR3 loop: CASSLGVAGQVYEQYF. The CDR3 nucleotides are TGTGCCAGCAGCTTAGGTGTGGCGGGACAGGTGTACGAGCAGTACTTC.

The chain couples TRBV19 to TRBJ2-7; D possibly corresponds to TRBD2 (6 bases). Trimming left V 6 bases short and J 6 bases short, with 18 bases between. Germline values: CDR1 LNHDA, CDR2 SQIVND (reference sequence). The CDR3 extends over 14 amino acids. CDR3: CASSPTRSWAEQYF. DNA of the CDR3: TGTGCCAGTAGCCCGACTAGGTCGTGGGCCGAGCAGTACTTC.

Concerning this clone: Other nucleotide sequences in the sample specify the same CDR3. This chain links TRBV6-1 with TRBJ1-5, with D tentatively TRBD1 (5 bases). This CDR3 has 16 residues. Per the germline V gene, CDR1 is MNHNS and CDR2 is SASEGT. Between the trimmed V and J ends, which lost 0 bases and 1 base, there was a span of 10 bases. The CDR3, as DNA: TGTGCCAGCAGTGAAGCGGGGGTAGGGAGCAATCAGCCCCAGCATTTT. Encoded protein: CASSEAGVGSNQPQHF.

Comments on this clone: Other DNA sequences from this sample encode an identical CDR3 as well. The chain has TRBV5-1 and TRBJ2-3; D gene uncertain. CDR3 length: 13 residues. V lost 4 bases and J lost 1, with 7 bases in between. Germline-derived CDR1 and CDR2 are SGHRS and YFSETQ. CDR3 sequence reads: CASSLSRTDTQYF. CDR3 nucleotides: TGCGCCAGCAGCCTTAGCCGCACAGATACGCAGTATTTT. The full variable domain, in which reference TRBV5-1 and TRBJ2-3 provide the parts outside the CDR3, is KAGVTQTPRYLIKTRGQQVTLSCSPISGHRSVSWYQQTPGQGLQFLFEYFSETQRNKGNFPGRFSGRQFSNSRSEMNVSTLELGDSALYLCASSLSRTDTQYFGPGTRLTVL.

Of note for this clone: The sample carries other DNA sequences with the same CDR3. This sequence joins TRBV5-1 and TRBJ2-5; D unresolved. V lost 5 bases to trimming and J lost 2 bases, with 7 bases between them. The CDR3 spans 12 residues. Germline V CDR1 and CDR2: SGHRS, YFSETQ. CDR3 in amino acids: CASRDNQETQYF. The CDR3 DNA follows: TGCGCCAGCAGAGACAATCAAGAGACCCAGTACTTC.

The chain recombines TRBV11-3 with TRBJ2-1; the match to TRBD2 covers 12 bases. CDR3 length: 15 residues. After removal of 1 base from V and 7 bases from J, the junction contained 2 bases not matched to a gene. Germline values: CDR1 SGHNT, CDR2 YENEEA. The DNA of the CDR3 is TGTGCCAGCAGCTTAGGACTAGCGGGGGAGAATGAGCAGTTCTTC. Protein sequence: CASSLGLAGENEQFF.

This clone appeared once. V is TRBV28 and J is TRBJ1-3; 8 bases are shared with TRBD1. Germline V CDR1 and CDR2: MDHEN, SYDVKM. This CDR3 is 14 amino acids long. The trim removed 5 bases at V and 7 bases at J, leaving 7 bases unmatched. CDR3 loop: CASSVSTGENTIYF. The DNA for the CDR3 is TGTGCCAGCAGTGTATCGACAGGGGAGAACACCATATATTTT.

The rearrangement joins TRBV19 to TRBJ1-4; D is perhaps TRBD1 (5 bases). This CDR3 region has 16 residues. The germline V gene encodes CDR1 LNHDA and CDR2 SQIVND (reference sequence). The V gene lost 1 base and the J gene lost 5 bases, with 14 bases spanning the gap. As DNA, the CDR3 is TGTGCCAGTAGTATAGGGGGGTACAAGGAAAATGAAAAACTGTTTTTT. Translated, it gives CASSIGGYKENEKLFF.

This clone was observed a few times. V gene TRBV5-1 combines with J gene TRBJ2-7; tentatively, D is TRBD2 (5 bases). Germline V gives CDR1 SGHRS, CDR2 YFSETQ. This CDR3 comprises 15 residues. Trimming stripped 0 bases from V and 3 bases from J, with 13 bases between. This chain's CDR3 is CASSLGGTSFYEQYF. In nucleotides, the CDR3 is TGCGCCAGCAGCTTGGGGGGTACTAGTTTCTACGAGCAGTACTTC.

The gene calls are TRBV28 and TRBJ2-3; 9 bases align to TRBD2. V lost 4 bases to trimming and J lost 0 bases; unmatched junction nucleotides: 8. CDR1 is MDHEN and CDR2 is SYDVKM in the germline V gene. This CDR3 contains 17 residues. CDR3 region: CASSSSSTSGSTDTQYF. The CDR3 DNA is TGTGCCAGCAGTTCTTCCTCGACTAGCGGCAGCACAGATACGCAGTATTTT.

The genes are TRBV18 and TRBJ1-2; 8 bases are shared with TRBD1. The CDR3 consists of 14 residues. From germline, CDR1 is KGHSH and CDR2 LQKENI. V lost 3 bases, J lost 4 bases, and 4 bases stayed unmatched. The CDR3 sequence: CASSPQGTGYGYTF. The CDR3 nucleotides read TGTGCCAGCTCACCTCAGGGGACAGGCTATGGCTACACCTTC.

The chain has TRBV11-2 and TRBJ2-1; 7 bases fit TRBD1. The J segment lost 6 bases and the V segment lost 5 bases, leaving 7 bases of the junction unmatched. The germline CDR1 and CDR2 sequences are SGHAT and FQNNGV. This CDR3 is built from 14 residues. The CDR3 reads CASSVPTGFNEQFF. CDR3 nucleotide sequence: TGTGCCAGCAGCGTCCCGACAGGGTTCAATGAGCAGTTCTTC.

The J gene is TRBJ1-3, the V gene TRBV5-4, with unresolved D. The V gene's germline CDR1 is SGHNT and CDR2 YYREEE (reference sequence). V was clipped by 5 bases and J by 0 bases, with 12 bases between them. The CDR3 length is 15 residues. CDR3 in amino acids: CASSIGGNSGNTIYF. The CDR3 DNA reads as TGTGCCAGCAGTATCGGCGGCAACTCTGGAAACACCATATATTTT.